Sequencing of this T cell receptor (beta chain) was carried out in a study of OX40 agonist ivuxolimab in advanced cancers. Study-level information: Prior checkpoint blockade (anti-PD-1, anti-PD-L1 or anti-CTLA-4) was permitted; over 30% had it.

Between the trimmed V and J ends, which lost 5 bases and 4 bases, there was a span of 13 bases. This CDR3 comprises 14 residues. The V gene's germline CDR1 is SEHNR and CDR2 FQNEAQ (reference sequence). Concerning this clone: Its antigen is undetermined.

The method was immunoSEQ multiplex PCR; TCRdb's version includes in-frame clones alone and lacks a portion of them. The sample holds about 98,000 clones, 85% to 95% seen once. General observations from the study: Compared with CD4+, CD8+ T cells on average had more expanded clones.

The chain employs TRBV7-9 and TRBJ2-3, with a possible D match to TRBD1 (5 bases). The sequence came from an adult with an advanced solid tumor such as melanoma, head and neck, liver or kidney cancer. The sequenced sample was CD4+ or CD8+ T cells sorted from blood, obtained in a trial of the OX40 agonist ivuxolimab. This CDR3 is CASSPTTVSDTQYF. CDR3 coding DNA: TGTGCCAGCAGCCCCACGACAGTCTCAGATACGCAGTATTTT.